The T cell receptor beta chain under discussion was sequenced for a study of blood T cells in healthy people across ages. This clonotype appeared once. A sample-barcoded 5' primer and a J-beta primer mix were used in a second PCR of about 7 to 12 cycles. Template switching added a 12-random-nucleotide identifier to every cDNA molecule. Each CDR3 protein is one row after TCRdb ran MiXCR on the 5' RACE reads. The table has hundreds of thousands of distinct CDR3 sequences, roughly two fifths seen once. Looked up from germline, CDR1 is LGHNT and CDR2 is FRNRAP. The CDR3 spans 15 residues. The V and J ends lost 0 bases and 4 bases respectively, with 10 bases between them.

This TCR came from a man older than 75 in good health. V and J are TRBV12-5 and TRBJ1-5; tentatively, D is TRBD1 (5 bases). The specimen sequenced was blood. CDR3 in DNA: TGTGCTAGTGGTTTGGTATTCGGGGGTAATCAGCCCCAGCATTTT. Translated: CASGLVFGGNQPQHF. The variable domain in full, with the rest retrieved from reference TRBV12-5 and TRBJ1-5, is DARVTQTPRHKVTEMGQEVTMRCQPILGHNTVFWYRQTMMQGLELLAYFRNRAPLDDSGMPKDRFSAEMPDATLATLKIQPSEPRDSAVYFCASGLVFGGNQPQHFGDGTRLSIL.